What follows are 9 T cell receptor beta chains derived from one specimen sequenced in a study of cytomegalovirus exposure and HLA in healthy donors. Researchers ran the PCR with 60 Vbeta and 13 Jbeta primers. The assay was immunoSEQ multiplex PCR, and TCRdb's table has in-frame clones only and misses some. The top ten hold 1.3% of the sample, which has 200,000 or so clones, roughly 84% seen once. The sequencing sample was made of PBMCs. Receptor source: a human donor in good health.

This clone was found once. The chain has TRBV7-2 and TRBJ2-7; TRBD1 aligns across 9 bases. This CDR3 contains 15 residues. Germline V lookup: CDR1 SGHTA, CDR2 FQGNSA. With 3 bases clipped from V and 5 bases from J, the junction kept 8 bases outside the gene matches. CDR3 bases: TGTGCCAGCAGCTTTCTAGGACAGGGGTCCGACGAGCAGTACTTC. It is translated as CASSFLGQGSDEQYF.

The rearrangement links TRBV29-1 to TRBJ1-1; tentatively, D is TRBD1 (6 bases). The germline V gene encodes CDR1 SQVTM and CDR2 ANQGSEA. This CDR3 is 13 amino acids long. V was clipped by 7 bases and J by 2 bases, with 14 bases between them. CDR3 loop: CSARRDTNTEAFF. The DNA for the CDR3 is TGCAGCGCGCGCCGGGACACTAACACTGAAGCTTTCTTT.

This clone came up once. The rearrangement uses TRBV28 and TRBJ2-5; a possible D gene is TRBD2 (6 bases). V lost 2 bases and J 5 bases, leaving 18 bases between the germline ends. Germline lookup yields CDR1 MDHEN and CDR2 SYDVKM. The CDR3 extends over 16 amino acids. CDR3 sequence: CASSLRVAAPSETQYF. As DNA, the CDR3 is TGTGCCAGCAGTTTAAGGGTAGCGGCCCCCAGCGAGACCCAGTACTTC.

V gene TRBV5-1 combines with J gene TRBJ1-1, with D possibly matching TRBD1 (5 bases). V dropped 4 bases and J dropped 6 bases, with 19 bases sitting between them. CDR3 length: 15 residues. Germline assignment: CDR1 SGHRS and CDR2 YFSETQ. The CDR3 bases are TGCGCCAGCAGCGTGGAGCTGCAGGGCCCGTCTGAAGCTTTCTTT. Translating it yields CASSVELQGPSEAFF. Full variable domain (missing parts from reference TRBV5-1 and TRBJ1-1): KAGVTQTPRYLIKTRGQQVTLSCSPISGHRSVSWYQQTPGQGLQFLFEYFSETQRNKGNFPGRFSGRQFSNSRSEMNVSTLELGDSALYLCASSVELQGPSEAFFGQGTRLTVV.

This chain links TRBV19 with TRBJ1-3, with 8 bases fitting TRBD1. The CDR3 has 15 residues. Germline V gene lookup returns CDR1 LNHDA and CDR2 SQIVND (reference sequence). Losses at the gene ends were 5 bases for V and 2 bases for J; bases not matched to a gene: 5. CDR3 loop: CASSSQTGAGNTIYF. The CDR3 bases are TGTGCCAGTAGTTCCCAGACAGGGGCTGGAAACACCATATATTTT.

This chain's CDR3 is CASSLGSSGRTGELFF. The DNA of the CDR3 is TGCGCCAGCAGTTTAGGGAGTAGCGGGAGGACCGGGGAGCTGTTTTTT. The V gene is TRBV5-1, the J gene TRBJ2-2, with 10 bases identical to TRBD2. The trim removed 5 bases at V and 5 bases at J, leaving 9 bases unmatched. Germline V gene lookup returns CDR1 SGHRS and CDR2 YFSETQ. This CDR3 region has 16 residues. The full variable domain, its missing parts supplied by reference TRBV5-1 and TRBJ2-2, is KAGVTQTPRYLIKTRGQQVTLSCSPISGHRSVSWYQQTPGQGLQFLFEYFSETQRNKGNFPGRFSGRQFSNSRSEMNVSTLELGDSALYLCASSLGSSGRTGELFFGEGSRLTVL.

The chain carries TRBV7-9 and TRBJ1-2; 7 bases fit TRBD1. CDR1 and CDR2 (germline): SEHNR, FQNEAQ (reference sequence). Losses at the gene ends were 4 bases for V and 1 base for J; bases not matched to a gene: 9. This CDR3 is built from 16 residues. This CDR3 reads CASSSLDRLNNYGYTF. The CDR3 DNA reads as TGTGCCAGCAGCTCCTTGGACAGGCTGAATAACTATGGCTACACCTTC. Full variable domain (remainder filled in from reference TRBV7-9 and TRBJ1-2): DTGVSQNPRHKITKRGQNVTFRCDPISEHNRLYWYRQTLGQGPEFLTYFQNEAQLEKSRLLSDRFSAERPKGSFSTLEIQRTEQGDSAMYLCASSSLDRLNNYGYTFGSGTRLTVV.

The chain employs TRBV28 and TRBJ2-2; D possibly corresponds to TRBD1 (6 bases). Germline lookup yields CDR1 MDHEN and CDR2 SYDVKM. V was pared by 4 bases and J by 4 bases, with 13 bases between. This CDR3 comprises 15 residues. The CDR3 spells CASSSPGQVTGELFF. The CDR3 DNA follows: TGTGCCAGCAGTTCCCCGGGACAAGTCACCGGGGAGCTGTTTTTT.

The chain is built from TRBV4-2 and TRBJ2-1; D gene uncertain. V lost 0 bases and J 6 bases, leaving 9 bases between the germline ends. Germline values: CDR1 LGHNA, CDR2 YNFKEQ. There are 14 residues in the CDR3. CDR3 nucleotide sequence: TGTGCCAGCAGCCAAGAGGGTCCGGGCAATGAGCAGTTCTTC. Amino acids: CASSQEGPGNEQFF.